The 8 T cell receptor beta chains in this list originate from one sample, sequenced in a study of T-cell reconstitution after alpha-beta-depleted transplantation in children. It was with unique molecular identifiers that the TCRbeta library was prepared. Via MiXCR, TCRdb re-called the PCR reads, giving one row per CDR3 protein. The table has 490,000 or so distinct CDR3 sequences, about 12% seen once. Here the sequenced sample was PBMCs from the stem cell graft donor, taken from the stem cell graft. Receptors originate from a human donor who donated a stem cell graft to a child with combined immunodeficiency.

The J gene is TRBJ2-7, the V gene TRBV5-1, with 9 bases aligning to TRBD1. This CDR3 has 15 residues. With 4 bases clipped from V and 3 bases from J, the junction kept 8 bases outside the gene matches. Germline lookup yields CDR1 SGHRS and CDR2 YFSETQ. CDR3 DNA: TGCGCCAGCAGCCCCGACAGGGGGTTAATCTACGAGCAGTACTTC. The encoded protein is CASSPDRGLIYEQYF.

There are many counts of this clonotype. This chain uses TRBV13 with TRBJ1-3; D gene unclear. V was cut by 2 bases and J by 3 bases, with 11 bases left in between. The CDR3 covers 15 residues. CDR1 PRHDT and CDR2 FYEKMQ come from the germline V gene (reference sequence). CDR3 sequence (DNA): TGTGCCAGCAGCTTATATACTGCCTATGGAAACACCATATATTTT. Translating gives CASSLYTAYGNTIYF.

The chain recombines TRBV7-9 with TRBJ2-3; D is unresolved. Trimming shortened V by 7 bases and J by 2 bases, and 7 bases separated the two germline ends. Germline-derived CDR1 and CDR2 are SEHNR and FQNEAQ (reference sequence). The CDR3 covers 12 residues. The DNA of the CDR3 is TGTGCCAGCACCGCTCCCACAGATACGCAGTATTTT. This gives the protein CASTAPTDTQYF.

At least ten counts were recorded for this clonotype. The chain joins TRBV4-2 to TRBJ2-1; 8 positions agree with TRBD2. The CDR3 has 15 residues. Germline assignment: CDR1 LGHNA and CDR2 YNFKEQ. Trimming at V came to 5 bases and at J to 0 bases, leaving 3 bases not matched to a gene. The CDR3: CASSFSGDSYNEQFF. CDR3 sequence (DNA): TGTGCCAGCAGCTTTAGCGGGGACTCCTACAATGAGCAGTTCTTC.

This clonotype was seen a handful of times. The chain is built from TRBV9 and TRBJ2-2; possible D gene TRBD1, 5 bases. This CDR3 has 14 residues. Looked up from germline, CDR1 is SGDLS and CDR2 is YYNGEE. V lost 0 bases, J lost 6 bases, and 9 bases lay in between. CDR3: CASSVGRAPGELFF. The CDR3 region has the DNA TGTGCCAGCAGCGTAGGCAGGGCCCCCGGGGAGCTGTTTTTT.

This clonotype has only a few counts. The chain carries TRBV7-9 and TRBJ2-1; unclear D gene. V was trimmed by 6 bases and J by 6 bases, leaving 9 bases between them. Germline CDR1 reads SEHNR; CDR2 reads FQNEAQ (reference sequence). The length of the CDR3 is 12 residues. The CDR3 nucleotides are TGTGCCAGCAGAAGAGATGTCAATGAGCAGTTCTTC. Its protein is CASRRDVNEQFF.

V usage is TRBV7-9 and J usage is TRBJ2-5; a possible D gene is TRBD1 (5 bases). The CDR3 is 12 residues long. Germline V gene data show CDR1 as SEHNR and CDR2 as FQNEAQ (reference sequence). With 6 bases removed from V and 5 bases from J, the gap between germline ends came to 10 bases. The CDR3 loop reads CASRPGSETQYF. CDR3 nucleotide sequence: TGTGCCAGCAGACCAGGGTCGGAGACCCAGTACTTC.

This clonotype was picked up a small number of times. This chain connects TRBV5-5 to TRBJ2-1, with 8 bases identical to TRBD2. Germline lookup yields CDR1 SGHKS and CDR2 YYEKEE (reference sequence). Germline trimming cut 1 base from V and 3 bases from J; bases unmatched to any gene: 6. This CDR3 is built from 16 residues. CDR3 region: CASSLLNSGIYNEQFF. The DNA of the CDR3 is TGTGCCAGCAGCTTGTTAAATAGCGGGATCTACAATGAGCAGTTCTTC.